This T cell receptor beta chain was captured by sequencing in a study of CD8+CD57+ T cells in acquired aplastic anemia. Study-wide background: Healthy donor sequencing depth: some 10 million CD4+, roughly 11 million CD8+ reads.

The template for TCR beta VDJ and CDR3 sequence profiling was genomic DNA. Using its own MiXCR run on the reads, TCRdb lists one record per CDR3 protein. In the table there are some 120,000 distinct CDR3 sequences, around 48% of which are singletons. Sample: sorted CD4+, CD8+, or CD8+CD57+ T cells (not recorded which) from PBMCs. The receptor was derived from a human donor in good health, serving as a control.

For the CDR3, the DNA is TGCAGTGCTAGAGCCCACCCTTTGGAGGAGCAGTACTTC. As protein: CSARAHPLEEQYF. The chain uses TRBV20-1 and TRBJ2-7, with no clear D. This CDR3 has 13 amino acids. Trimming shortened V by 1 base and J by 7 bases, and 14 bases separated the two germline ends. CDR1 is DFQATT and CDR2 is SNEGSKA in the germline V gene (reference sequence).